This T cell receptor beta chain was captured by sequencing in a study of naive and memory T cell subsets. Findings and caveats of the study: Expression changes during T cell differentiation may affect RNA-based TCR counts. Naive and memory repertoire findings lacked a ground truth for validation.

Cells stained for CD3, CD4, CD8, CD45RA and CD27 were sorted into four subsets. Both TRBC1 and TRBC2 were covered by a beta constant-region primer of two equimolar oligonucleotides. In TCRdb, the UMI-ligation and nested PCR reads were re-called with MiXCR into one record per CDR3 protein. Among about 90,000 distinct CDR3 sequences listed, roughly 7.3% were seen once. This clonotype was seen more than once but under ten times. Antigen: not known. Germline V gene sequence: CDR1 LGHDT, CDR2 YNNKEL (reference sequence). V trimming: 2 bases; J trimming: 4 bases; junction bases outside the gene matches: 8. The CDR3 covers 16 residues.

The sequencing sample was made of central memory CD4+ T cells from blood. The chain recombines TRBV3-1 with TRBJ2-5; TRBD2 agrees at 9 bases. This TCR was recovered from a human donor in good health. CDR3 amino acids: CASSQLRREGRETQYF. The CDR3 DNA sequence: TGTGCCAGCAGCCAACTGAGGCGGGAGGGCCGAGAGACCCAGTACTTC.